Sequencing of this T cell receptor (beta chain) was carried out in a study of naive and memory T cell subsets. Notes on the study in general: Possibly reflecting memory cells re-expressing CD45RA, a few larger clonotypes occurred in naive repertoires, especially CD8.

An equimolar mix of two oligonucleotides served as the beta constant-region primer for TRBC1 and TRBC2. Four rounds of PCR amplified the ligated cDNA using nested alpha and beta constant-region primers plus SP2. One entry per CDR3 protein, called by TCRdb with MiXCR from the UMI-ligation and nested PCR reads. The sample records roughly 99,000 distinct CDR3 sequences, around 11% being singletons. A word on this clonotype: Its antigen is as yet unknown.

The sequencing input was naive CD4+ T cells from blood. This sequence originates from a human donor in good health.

The CDR3 region is CASSVDGFPNQPQHF. The CDR3 DNA is TGTGCCAGCAGCGTAGATGGATTCCCCAATCAGCCCCAGCATTTT. V and J are TRBV9 and TRBJ1-5, with D hard to call. Trimming removed 0 bases at V and 3 bases at J, with 10 bases between. The CDR3 contains 15 residues. CDR1 is SGDLS, CDR2 YYNGEE, per germline.